This TCR beta chain is drawn from a study of T cell responses to AZD1222 COVID-19 vaccine. Produced via immunoSEQ multiplex PCR; TCRdb's table is partial and in-frame only. Among about 140,000 clones, just under 95% were seen once, and the ten largest hold approximately 6.9%. Second doses that came at about 4 or about 12 weeks were put together. Germline V gene data show CDR1 as LGHNA and CDR2 as YNFKEQ. V was pared by 1 base and J by 1 base, with 6 bases between. CDR3 length equals 14 residues. Study results and caveats: Among vaccine-associated CD4 TCRs, coverage spanned spike, with dominance at 160-218 and 743-854. In the spike-specific TCR repertoire, nearly half reportedly target unmutated variant regions. Increased Spike-specific TCR breadth and depth were observed after two AZD1222 doses.

As to this clone: The antigen is not known. Other DNA sequences in this sample translate to the same CDR3.

The sequenced sample was peripheral blood, obtained 28 days after the second AZD1222 dose. This clonotype was sampled from an adult who received the AZD1222 COVID-19 vaccine. The chain is built from TRBV4-2 and TRBJ2-3, with unresolved D. In DNA form, the CDR3 reads TGTGCCAGCAGCCAAGGGGTGGGCACAGATACGCAGTATTTT. Protein sequence: CASSQGVGTDTQYF.